These 21 T cell receptor beta chains originate from one sample sequenced in a study of vaccination and CD4 T cells after COVID-19. No antigen is known for these receptors. The treatment: roughly 11-day PBMC culture with coronavirus spike peptide pools or control peptides (ViraFEST assay). Harvesting of the unexposed donor's CD4+ T cells predated the COVID-19 pandemic (2011-2018). Cultured CD4+ T-cell DNA underwent Oncomine TCR Beta short-read sequencing. TCRdb re-called the PCR reads through MiXCR, storing one row per CDR3 protein. The sample includes nearly 4,500 distinct CDR3 sequences, roughly 60% of them seen just once. Sample: CD4+ T cells from blood, cultured in vitro. The receptors stem from a human donor in good health.

The rearrangement uses TRBV6-1 and TRBJ1-1; D not resolved. Germline CDR1 MNHNS, CDR2 SASEGT. V lost 7 bases and J lost 5, with 14 bases in between. The CDR3 runs to 13 residues. The CDR3 DNA follows: TGTGCCAGCATGTCAAAGGCGGGAACTGAAGCTTTCTTT. Translated, it gives CASMSKAGTEAFF.

This clonotype has only a few counts. The chain has TRBV7-2 and TRBJ1-1, with D maybe TRBD1 (5 bases). This CDR3 contains 14 residues. V lost 4 bases and J lost 4, with 13 bases in between. Germline CDR1 and CDR2: SGHTA and FQGNSA. CDR3 sequence: CASSSGLVGTEAFF. CDR3 in DNA: TGTGCCAGCAGCTCAGGGTTGGTGGGCACTGAAGCTTTCTTT.

The chain is built from TRBV7-9 and TRBJ1-5; 9 positions match TRBD1. This CDR3 contains 15 residues. Germline CDR1 is SEHNR and CDR2 is FQNEAQ (reference sequence). J gave up 4 bases and V 1 base, and 2 bases lay outside the gene matches. This CDR3 is CASSLGDRENQPQHF. The DNA of the CDR3 is TGTGCCAGCAGCTTAGGGGACAGGGAGAATCAGCCCCAGCATTTT.

This chain links TRBV2 with TRBJ2-5, with no clear D. The germline V and J ends were trimmed by 6 bases and 5 bases, with 10 bases remaining between them. CDR3 size: 12 residues. Germline V gene sequence: CDR1 SNHLY, CDR2 FYNNEI. The chain's CDR3 is CASRIGGETQYF. In DNA, the CDR3 is TGTGCCAGCAGAATAGGTGGGGAGACCCAGTACTTC.

The rearrangement uses TRBV20-1 and TRBJ2-7, with a tentative D call TRBD2 (5 bases). With 3 bases removed from V and 0 bases from J, the gap between germline ends came to 12 bases. The CDR3 extends over 14 amino acids. The germline V gene encodes CDR1 DFQATT and CDR2 SNEGSKA (reference sequence). The CDR3, as DNA: TGCAGTGCTAGGGTCCCGGGGTTCTCCTACGAGCAGTACTTC. Translation gives CSARVPGFSYEQYF.

J is TRBJ1-1 and V is TRBV28; D unclear. Germline CDR1 reads MDHEN; CDR2 reads SYDVKM. The V end was cut by 6 bases, the J end by 2 bases, with 16 bases between. The CDR3 extends over 15 amino acids. The CDR3 nucleotides are TGTGCCAGCAGCGGCTTTGTCCGCCCAAACACTGAAGCTTTCTTT. It translates to CASSGFVRPNTEAFF.

V and J are TRBV5-1 and TRBJ1-1; D possibly corresponds to TRBD1 (6 bases). This CDR3 has 17 amino acids. In germline, CDR1 is SGHRS, CDR2 YFSETQ. Deletions cut 3 bases from V and 0 bases from J, with 18 bases between. CDR3 coding DNA: TGCGCCAGCAGCTCAAGGGGACACCTCGCGATGAACACTGAAGCTTTCTTT. This sequence encodes CASSSRGHLAMNTEAFF.

This chain joins TRBV7-2 and TRBJ2-5; 9 bases map to TRBD1. The CDR3 is made up of 14 amino acids. J gave up 4 bases and V 4 bases, and 4 bases lay outside the gene matches. Germline loops: CDR1 SGHTA, CDR2 FQGNSA. CDR3 sequence (DNA): TGTGCCAGCAGCTCGGGGACAGGGCTAGAGACCCAGTACTTC. This encodes CASSSGTGLETQYF. The full variable domain, in which reference TRBV7-2 and TRBJ2-5 provide the parts outside the CDR3, is GAGVSQSPSNKVTEKGKDVELRCDPISGHTALYWYRQSLGQGLEFLIYFQGNSAPDKSGLPSDRFSAERTGGSVSTLTIQRTQQEDSAVYLCASSSGTGLETQYFGPGTRLLVL.

In this sample, this clonotype turned up once. The chain is built from TRBV27 and TRBJ1-4, with D maybe TRBD1 (6 bases). Trimming stripped 6 bases from V and 13 bases from J, with 30 bases between. In germline, CDR1 is MNHEY, CDR2 SMNVEV (reference sequence). The length of the CDR3 is 17 residues. In nucleotides, the CDR3 is TGTGCCAGCAGGCATGTGGCACAGGGTGTTCTTGTCGGGGGACTGTTTTTT. Encoded protein: CASRHVAQGVLVGGLFF. The whole variable domain, filled in from reference TRBV27 and TRBJ1-4, reads EAQVTQNPRYLITVTGKKLTVTCSQNMNHEYMSWYRQDPGLGLRQIYYSMNVEVTDKGDVPEGYKVSRKEKRNFPLILESPSPNQTSLYFCASRHVAQGVLVGGLFFGSGTQLSVL.

V usage is TRBV4-3 and J usage is TRBJ1-5; 8 bases line up with TRBD1. The CDR3 has 15 residues. Trimming took 0 bases from V and 5 from J; bases not matched to a gene: 3. Germline V CDR1 and CDR2: LGHNA, YSLEER. The CDR3 DNA follows: TGCGCCAGCAGCCAAGATTCAGGGGGCCATCAGCCCCAGCATTTT. This codes for CASSQDSGGHQPQHF.

This clonotype is medium-sized in the sample. The chain recombines TRBV5-1 with TRBJ1-6; unclear D gene. CDR3 length equals 15 residues. Deletions cut 0 bases from V and 10 bases from J, with 14 bases between. Per the germline V gene, CDR1 is SGHRS and CDR2 is YFSETQ. The CDR3 bases are TGCGCCAGCAGCTTGGCCGGGCCCGGTAAATCACCCCTCCACTTT. Translation: CASSLAGPGKSPLHF. Combining the CDR3 with reference TRBV5-1 and TRBJ1-6 gives the whole variable domain KAGVTQTPRYLIKTRGQQVTLSCSPISGHRSVSWYQQTPGQGLQFLFEYFSETQRNKGNFPGRFSGRQFSNSRSEMNVSTLELGDSALYLCASSLAGPGKSPLHFGNGTRLTVT.

The rearrangement links TRBV3-1 to TRBJ1-5; perhaps TRBD1 as D (6 bases). V lost 0 bases, J lost 6 bases, and 12 bases lay in between. The CDR3 is made up of 15 amino acids. CDR1 and CDR2 from the germline V gene are LGHDT and YNNKEL (reference sequence). In DNA form, the CDR3 reads TGTGCCAGCAGCCAAGATACAGGGCCGGGTCAGCCCCAGCATTTT. Protein: CASSQDTGPGQPQHF. The full variable domain, rest sourced from reference TRBV3-1 and TRBJ1-5, is DTAVSQTPKYLVTQMGNDKSIKCEQNLGHDTMYWYKQDSKKFLKIMFSYNNKELIINETVPNRFSPKSPDKAHLNLHINSLELGDSAVYFCASSQDTGPGQPQHFGDGTRLSIL.

In this sample, this clonotype turned up a few times. The rearrangement uses TRBV6-5 and TRBJ1-5; D call uncertain. The CDR3 sequence is 15 residues long. The germline V gene encodes CDR1 MNHEY and CDR2 SVGAGI. V was pared by 0 bases and J by 0 bases, with 6 bases between. The CDR3 region is CASSYSRDSNQPQHF. The CDR3 coding sequence is TGTGCCAGCAGTTACTCAAGGGATAGCAATCAGCCCCAGCATTTT.

The sample holds a few counts of this clonotype. The chain uses TRBV7-2 and TRBJ1-3; no clear D gene. Trimming removed 5 bases at V and 0 bases at J, with 11 bases between. Looked up from germline, CDR1 is SGHTA and CDR2 is FQGNSA. The CDR3 extends over 15 amino acids. The chain's CDR3 is CASSGLRNSGNTIYF. The CDR3 DNA is TGTGCCAGCAGCGGATTAAGAAACTCTGGAAACACCATATATTTT.

This clonotype is labeled large. The V call is TRBV2, the J call TRBJ1-1, with D perhaps TRBD1 (5 bases). The CDR3 has 12 amino acids. Germline V gene lookup returns CDR1 SNHLY and CDR2 FYNNEI. Between the trimmed V and J ends, which lost 2 bases and 10 bases, there was a span of 11 bases. Here the CDR3 reads CASSERGRGAFF. The CDR3 DNA reads as TGTGCCAGCAGTGAAAGAGGTAGGGGAGCTTTCTTT.

To note about this clonotype: The limits of the CDR3 on the DNA are not certain, so only TCRdb's listed CDR3 is given. The chain couples TRBV4-3 to TRBJ1-2. Per the germline V gene, CDR1 is LGHNA and CDR2 is YSLEER. Ends included, the CDR3 has 24 residues. CDR3 sequence reads: CASTNQTSMYLCASYGGLNYGYTF.

This chain links TRBV19 with TRBJ2-3; TRBD2 agrees at 7 bases. Germline assignment: CDR1 LNHDA and CDR2 SQIVND (reference sequence). Trimming cost V 3 bases and J 6 bases; bases outside gene matches: 6. The CDR3 totals 14 residues. In nucleotides, the CDR3 is TGTGCCAGTAGTATGCCCGGGAGGCCCGATACGCAGTATTTT. Translating gives CASSMPGRPDTQYF.

In this sample, this clonotype turned up a few times. V usage is TRBV2 and J usage is TRBJ1-2; no definite D call. This CDR3 has 11 residues. Per germline, CDR1 SNHLY and CDR2 FYNNEI. Deletions cut 4 bases from V and 8 bases from J, with 8 bases between. The CDR3 DNA is TGTGCCAGCAGTGGGGGAAGCGGCTACACCTTC. It specifies CASSGGSGYTF.

The V and J genes are TRBV6-1 and TRBJ1-2; possibly TRBD1 for D (6 bases). Germline-derived CDR1 and CDR2 are MNHNS and SASEGT. Between the trimmed V and J ends, which lost 6 bases and 2 bases, there was a span of 10 bases. The length of the CDR3 is 13 residues. The CDR3 here is CASRQTGNYGYTF. Here the CDR3 DNA reads TGTGCCAGCAGACAAACAGGGAACTATGGCTACACCTTC.

The V call is TRBV7-8, the J call TRBJ1-3; tentatively, D is TRBD1 (5 bases). The CDR3 extends over 16 amino acids. Germline values: CDR1 SGHVS, CDR2 FQNEAQ. Trimming removed 0 bases from V and 4 bases from J, with 13 bases in between. CDR3 bases: TGTGCCAGCAGCTTAGCGCGGGGCGCCGACGGAAACACCATATATTTT. Its translation is CASSLARGADGNTIYF. Full variable domain (missing parts from reference TRBV7-8 and TRBJ1-3): GAGVSQSPRYKVAKRGQDVALRCDPISGHVSLFWYQQALGQGPEFLTYFQNEAQLDKSGLPSDRFFAERPEGSVSTLKIQRTQQEDSAVYLCASSLARGADGNTIYFGEGSWLTVV.

The J gene is TRBJ1-6, the V gene TRBV6-1; 8 nucleotides agree with TRBD1. The V gene's germline CDR1 is MNHNS and CDR2 SASEGT. V lost 7 bases and J lost 10; bases outside the gene matches: 6. The CDR3 sequence is 13 residues long. The chain's CDR3 is CASKDRVESPLHF. DNA for the CDR3: TGTGCCAGCAAGGACAGGGTGGAATCACCCCTCCACTTT.